These T cell receptor beta chains were read from a single sample in a study of vaccination and CD4 T cells after COVID-19. Their cognate antigens are unknown. TCRdb re-derived calls from the PCR reads in MiXCR, one entry per CDR3 protein. The table shows fewer than 20,000 distinct CDR3 sequences, with about 53% occurring only once. Specimen: CD4+ T cells from blood, cultured in vitro. Source of these receptors: a human donor who had recovered from COVID-19. Both conserved end residues are part of each CDR3. Fields, in order: J gene, clone size, D gene, V gene, CDR3 protein, CDR3 DNA. The D gene is left open where the match is weak. Size values are once, few and many counts, or a class for expanded clones, and some rows have none.

J gene: TRBJ1-5
clone size: .
D gene: .
V gene: TRBV19
CDR3 protein: CASGEMMGVGGNQPQHF
CDR3 DNA: TGTGCCAGTGGGGAAATGATGGGGGTCGGAGGCAATCAGCCCCAGCATTTT

J gene: TRBJ1-2
clone size: .
D gene: .
V gene: TRBV7-9
CDR3 protein: CASSSSGANYGYTF
CDR3 DNA: TGTGCCAGCAGCTCGTCGGGAGCTAACTATGGCTACACCTTC

J gene: TRBJ2-2
clone size: .
D gene: .
V gene: TRBV10-2
CDR3 protein: CASRDLLRENTGELFF
CDR3 DNA: TGCGCCAGCAGGGACCTTCTAAGGGAGAACACCGGGGAGCTGTTTTTT

J gene: TRBJ1-6
clone size: .
D gene: TRBD1
V gene: TRBV28
CDR3 protein: CASSLAGGNSPLHF
CDR3 DNA: TGTGCCAGCAGTTTGGCAGGGGGTAATTCACCCCTCCACTTT

J gene: TRBJ1-1
clone size: .
D gene: .
V gene: TRBV19
CDR3 protein: CASTYEGVTEAFF
CDR3 DNA: TGTGCCAGTACTTATGAGGGGGTGACTGAAGCTTTCTTT

J gene: TRBJ1-1
clone size: .
D gene: .
V gene: TRBV15
CDR3 protein: CATSSWEGETEAFF
CDR3 DNA: TGTGCCACCAGCAGCTGGGAGGGCGAGACTGAAGCTTTCTTT

J gene: TRBJ2-7
clone size: .
D gene: TRBD2
V gene: TRBV7-9
CDR3 protein: CASSFAGGVTLSFYEQYF
CDR3 DNA: TGTGCCAGCAGCTTCGCGGGGGGCGTCACCCTTTCATTCTACGAGCAGTACTTC

J gene: TRBJ1-1
clone size: few
D gene: .
V gene: TRBV20-1
CDR3 protein: CSAQDTNTEAFF
CDR3 DNA: TGCAGTGCTCAAGACACCAACACTGAAGCTTTCTTT

J gene: TRBJ1-4
clone size: .
D gene: .
V gene: TRBV20-1
CDR3 protein: CSALDTGSVNEKLFF
CDR3 DNA: TGCAGTGCTTTGGATACAGGGTCCGTCAATGAAAAACTGTTTTTT

J gene: TRBJ1-3
clone size: .
D gene: .
V gene: TRBV28
CDR3 protein: CASSSAGRQDSGNTIYF
CDR3 DNA: TGTGCCAGCAGCTCAGCCGGGCGACAGGACTCTGGAAACACCATATATTTT

J gene: TRBJ2-3
clone size: .
D gene: TRBD2
V gene: TRBV7-9
CDR3 protein: CASSAGGAATQYF
CDR3 DNA: TGTGCCAGCAGCGCCGGGGGGGCAGCCACGCAGTATTTT

J gene: TRBJ1-2
clone size: .
D gene: TRBD1
V gene: TRBV27
CDR3 protein: CASSSRTGLGPYGYTF
CDR3 DNA: TGTGCCAGCAGTTCAAGGACAGGGTTGGGGCCCTATGGCTACACCTTC

J gene: TRBJ1-4
clone size: few
D gene: .
V gene: TRBV10-1
CDR3 protein: CASSEGGSNEKLFF
CDR3 DNA: TGCGCCAGCAGTGAGGGAGGTTCCAATGAAAAACTGTTTTTT

J gene: TRBJ2-7
clone size: .
D gene: TRBD2
V gene: TRBV27
CDR3 protein: CASSPIGGRGEQYF
CDR3 DNA: TGTGCCAGCAGTCCGATTGGCGGGAGGGGCGAGCAGTACTTC

J gene: TRBJ1-2
clone size: .
D gene: .
V gene: TRBV28
CDR3 protein: CASSFGLIYGYTF
CDR3 DNA: TGTGCCAGCAGTTTTGGCCTAATCTATGGCTACACCTTC

J gene: TRBJ2-7
clone size: once
D gene: .
V gene: TRBV20-1
CDR3 protein: CSARDSLDTYEQYF
CDR3 DNA: TGCAGTGCTAGAGACTCCCTTGACACCTACGAGCAGTACTTC

J gene: TRBJ2-5
clone size: .
D gene: TRBD2
V gene: TRBV10-3
CDR3 protein: CAIRGTSGNQETQYF
CDR3 DNA: TGTGCCATCAGGGGGACTAGTGGTAACCAAGAGACCCAGTACTTC

J gene: TRBJ2-5
clone size: .
D gene: TRBD2
V gene: TRBV20-1
CDR3 protein: CSARDPGRALYQETQYF
CDR3 DNA: TGCAGTGCTAGAGACCCAGGGAGGGCCCTGTACCAAGAGACCCAGTACTTC

J gene: TRBJ2-3
clone size: .
D gene: .
V gene: TRBV11-2
CDR3 protein: CASSFAFEGDTQYF
CDR3 DNA: TGTGCCAGCAGCTTCGCCTTCGAAGGGGATACGCAGTATTTT

J gene: TRBJ2-5
clone size: .
D gene: .
V gene: TRBV11-3
CDR3 protein: CASSVKETQYF
CDR3 DNA: TGTGCCAGCAGCGTAAAAGAGACCCAGTACTTC

J gene: TRBJ1-6
clone size: once
D gene: TRBD1
V gene: TRBV28
CDR3 protein: CASSRGAAGGSPLHF
CDR3 DNA: TGTGCCAGCAGCCGCGGCGCGGCAGGGGGTTCACCCCTCCACTTT

J gene: TRBJ1-6
clone size: .
D gene: .
V gene: TRBV27
CDR3 protein: CASSPPRSSYNSPLHF
CDR3 DNA: TGTGCCAGCAGTCCCCCCCGGAGCTCCTATAATTCACCCCTCCACTTT

J gene: TRBJ1-2
clone size: .
D gene: .
V gene: TRBV10-3
CDR3 protein: CAISGQDTQGYTF
CDR3 DNA: TGTGCCATCAGTGGGCAAGACACACAGGGCTACACCTTC

J gene: TRBJ2-3
clone size: .
D gene: TRBD1
V gene: TRBV6-1
CDR3 protein: CASTMQGTALYTQYF
CDR3 DNA: TGTGCCAGCACTATGCAGGGGACAGCCCTGTATACGCAGTATTTT

J gene: TRBJ1-2
clone size: once
D gene: .
V gene: TRBV28
CDR3 protein: CASTLGANYGYTF
CDR3 DNA: TGTGCCAGCACCCTGGGGGCTAACTATGGCTACACCTTC

J gene: TRBJ2-5
clone size: .
D gene: TRBD2
V gene: TRBV4-3
CDR3 protein: CASSHGRLAGGPQETQYF
CDR3 DNA: TGCGCCAGCAGCCATGGTCGACTAGCGGGGGGGCCCCAAGAGACCCAGTACTTC

J gene: TRBJ2-7
clone size: .
D gene: TRBD2
V gene: TRBV11-2
CDR3 protein: CASSLSRSAGVNEQYF
CDR3 DNA: TGTGCCAGCAGCTTATCCCGCTCGGCGGGGGTCAACGAGCAGTACTTC

J gene: TRBJ1-5
clone size: few
D gene: .
V gene: TRBV27
CDR3 protein: CASSYRGVGAQPQHF
CDR3 DNA: TGTGCCAGCAGTTACCGGGGCGTAGGGGCCCAGCCCCAGCATTTT

J gene: TRBJ2-3
clone size: few
D gene: .
V gene: TRBV6-5
CDR3 protein: CASSYSSPPEYTQYF
CDR3 DNA: TGTGCCAGCAGTTACTCGAGTCCGCCGGAATATACGCAGTATTTT

J gene: TRBJ2-7
clone size: few
D gene: TRBD2
V gene: TRBV19
CDR3 protein: CASSRTSGGSDEQYF
CDR3 DNA: TGTGCCAGTAGCCGGACTAGCGGGGGGTCTGACGAGCAGTACTTC

J gene: TRBJ1-5
clone size: .
D gene: TRBD1
V gene: TRBV20-1
CDR3 protein: CSARTGDRDNQPQHF
CDR3 DNA: TGCAGTGCTAGAACAGGAGACAGGGACAATCAGCCCCAGCATTTT

J gene: TRBJ2-2
clone size: few
D gene: .
V gene: TRBV7-3
CDR3 protein: CASSFRGTNTGELFF
CDR3 DNA: TGTGCCAGCAGCTTTCGGGGGACGAACACCGGGGAGCTGTTTTTT

J gene: TRBJ1-4
clone size: .
D gene: .
V gene: TRBV24-1
CDR3 protein: CATSSGPMEEKLFF
CDR3 DNA: TGTGCCACTTCCTCCGGGCCGATGGAGGAAAAACTGTTTTTT

J gene: TRBJ1-6
clone size: few
D gene: .
V gene: TRBV20-1
CDR3 protein: CSAGARRRENSPLHF
CDR3 DNA: TGCAGTGCCGGTGCCCGCCGACGGGAGAATTCACCCCTCCACTTT

J gene: TRBJ2-3
clone size: .
D gene: .
V gene: TRBV30
CDR3 protein: CAWSPNGDTQYF
CDR3 DNA: TGTGCCTGGAGTCCTAACGGGGATACGCAGTATTTT

J gene: TRBJ1-2
clone size: few
D gene: .
V gene: TRBV20-1
CDR3 protein: CSGGPGDYGYTF
CDR3 DNA: TGCAGCGGGGGCCCGGGGGACTATGGCTACACCTTC

J gene: TRBJ1-6
clone size: .
D gene: .
V gene: TRBV6-1
CDR3 protein: CASSRQADSPLHF
CDR3 DNA: TGTGCCAGCAGTAGGCAGGCCGATTCACCCCTCCACTTT

J gene: TRBJ2-4
clone size: .
D gene: TRBD1
V gene: TRBV2
CDR3 protein: CASRGTGITNIQYF
CDR3 DNA: TGTGCCAGCAGGGGGACAGGGATTACCAACATTCAGTACTTC

J gene: TRBJ2-6
clone size: .
D gene: .
V gene: TRBV6-1
CDR3 protein: CASSEALSPGHRNSGANVLTF
CDR3 DNA: TGTGCCAGCAGTGAAGCGCTTTCTCCGGGACATAGAAACTCTGGGGCCAACGTCCTGACTTTC

J gene: TRBJ2-3
clone size: .
D gene: .
V gene: TRBV9
CDR3 protein: CASSVAGFSTDTQYF
CDR3 DNA: TGTGCCAGCAGCGTAGCGGGGTTTAGCACAGATACGCAGTATTTT

J gene: TRBJ2-5
clone size: few
D gene: .
V gene: TRBV20-1
CDR3 protein: CSARDRRLGQETQYF
CDR3 DNA: TGCAGTGCTAGAGATCGCCGACTTGGTCAAGAGACCCAGTACTTC

J gene: TRBJ1-5
clone size: few
D gene: .
V gene: TRBV5-1
CDR3 protein: CASSLEGNNQPQHF
CDR3 DNA: TGCGCCAGCAGCTTGGAAGGGAACAATCAGCCCCAGCATTTT